The T cell receptor (beta chain) under discussion was sequenced for a study of T cell responses to AZD1222 COVID-19 vaccine. The CDR3 runs 13 residues. Trimming cost V 5 bases and J 6 bases, with 11 bases left between them. Germline loops: CDR1 SGHTA, CDR2 FQGNSA. Sequencing used immunoSEQ multiplex PCR; TCRdb keeps in-frame clones, though not all of them. The table includes over 100,000 clones, over 75% detected once. This chain joins TRBV7-2 and TRBJ1-3; D not certain. The starting material was peripheral blood, obtained on day 0 of MenACWY control vaccination. This sequence was found in an adult in good health. Here the CDR3 DNA reads TGTGCCAGCAGCAACGCGGCACTAAACACCATATATTTT. This encodes CASSNAALNTIYF.